The rows below give T cell receptor beta chains drawn from one sample of a study of cytotoxic CD8 clonotypes in ibrutinib-treated CLL. TCRdb's table, derived via immunoSEQ multiplex PCR, lists solely in-frame clones and lacks some. The sample consists of some 160,000 clones, 81% of them appearing once. Sequenced here: PBMCs, sampled after 12 months of ibrutinib treatment. The receptors shown here come from a human donor with chronic lymphocytic leukemia. Both conserved end residues are part of each CDR3. The D gene is left open where the match is weak. Clone size appears in some rows only: once, few, many, or a class for an expanded clone.

j_call clone_size d_call v_call cdr3_nt cdr3_aa
TRBJ2-3 once - TRBV13 TGTGCCAGCAGCTCCTCTTGGGGGGTGGGACTTAGCACAGATACGCAGTATTTT CASSSSWGVGLSTDTQYF
TRBJ2-3 - - TRBV28 TGTGCCAGCAGTTTAGAAGTAACCTATAGCAGCACAGATACGCAGTATTTT CASSLEVTYSSTDTQYF
TRBJ2-2 - - TRBV28 TGTGCCAGCAGTTTGGGTTTTGCCGGGGAGCTGTTTTTT CASSLGFAGELFF
TRBJ1-5 - TRBD1 TRBV7-8 TGTGCCAGCAGACCGGTGACAGGGATCAATCAGCCCCAGCATTTT CASRPVTGINQPQHF
TRBJ2-4 - - TRBV7-8 TGTGCCAGCAGCTTAGCGCAAGGGTCCAAAAACATTCAGTACTTC CASSLAQGSKNIQYF
TRBJ2-7 once - TRBV28 TGTGCCAGCAGTCCCCGACAGGCCGGGGCCTACGAGCAGTACTTC CASSPRQAGAYEQYF
TRBJ2-7 - TRBD1 TRBV28 TGTGCCAGCGGACAAATGCGGGGACAGGGGTTGAACGAGCAGTACTTC CASGQMRGQGLNEQYF
TRBJ2-6 - - TRBV5-4 TGTGCCAGCAGCTTCATCTTATACTCTGGGGCCAACGTCCTGACTTTC CASSFILYSGANVLTF
TRBJ2-5 - - TRBV21-1 TGTGCCAGCAGCAAAGTGATAGGGACAGGGTCGGCGAAGGAGACCCAGTACTTC CASSKVIGTGSAKETQYF
TRBJ2-7 - - TRBV10-3 TGTGCCATCAGTGAAACCCTAAGGTGGGACGAGCAGTACTTC CAISETLRWDEQYF
TRBJ2-1 - - TRBV5-4 TGTGCCAGCAGCTTGGCGGGGGACAATGAGCAGTTCTTC CASSLAGDNEQFF
TRBJ1-2 few - TRBV7-9 TGTGCCAGCGGGGAACAGGGTTCTCCGGCCATCGGTGGCTACACCTTC CASGEQGSPAIGGYTF
TRBJ1-5 - - TRBV30 TGTGCCTGGAGTTATAGGGAGGGTGGGTATCAGCCCCAGCATTTT CAWSYREGGYQPQHF
TRBJ2-7 once TRBD2 TRBV7-2 TGTGCCAGCAGCCTTCTAGCGGGGGGGCCCTACGAGCAGTACTTC CASSLLAGGPYEQYF
TRBJ2-7 - - TRBV6-1 TGTGCCAGCAGTGGGATAACATTTCACGAGCAGTACTTC CASSGITFHEQYF
TRBJ2-7 - TRBD2 TRBV7-9 TGTGCCAGCGGGGGGGGTACCTTCACCCCCTCGGAGCAGTACTTC CASGGGTFTPSEQYF
TRBJ2-3 once - TRBV7-3 TGTGCCAGCAGCCCCTCAGGGCTGCCCACAGATACGCAGTATTTT CASSPSGLPTDTQYF
TRBJ1-2 - - TRBV29-1 TGCAGCGTTGAAGAGGCAGGGGCAGCTGGCTACACCTTC CSVEEAGAAGYTF
TRBJ2-7 - - TRBV28 TGTGCCAGCAGTTTAAGGGTAGGTTTCCTCTCCTACGAGCAGTACTTC CASSLRVGFLSYEQYF
TRBJ1-1 - - TRBV28 TGTGCCAGCAGTTTATTCTACACTGAAGCTTTCTTT CASSLFYTEAFF
TRBJ2-2 - - TRBV6-1 TGTGCCAGCAGTGATATAGCGCGTCGTGGATCCGGGGAGCTGTTTTTT CASSDIARRGSGELFF
TRBJ2-1 - - TRBV2 TGTGCCAGCAGTTGGGACCCCCGCCCCAATGAGCAGTTCTTC CASSWDPRPNEQFF
TRBJ2-3 - TRBD2 TRBV11-2 TGTGCCAGCAGCTTAGCGGGTGCGGGGGGGTTGGATACGCAGTATTTT CASSLAGAGGLDTQYF
TRBJ1-5 - - TRBV30 TGTGCCTGGAGTGTAGGTCGGACTCGCAATCAGCCCCAGCATTTT CAWSVGRTRNQPQHF
TRBJ1-1 few TRBD1 TRBV27 TGTGCCAGCAGTTTTTTCGACAGGGTTGGCACTGAAGCTTTCTTT CASSFFDRVGTEAFF
TRBJ2-2 - - TRBV11-2 TGTGCCAGCAGCTACGGAGGACGGACTGGAACCGGGGAGCTGTTTTTT CASSYGGRTGTGELFF
TRBJ1-2 - TRBD1 TRBV11-1 TGTGCCAGCAGCCTACAGGGGGCCTTAGGCTACACCTTC CASSLQGALGYTF
TRBJ2-5 - - TRBV7-9 TGTGCCAGCAGCTTGGGGGGAAGACAGTTCATGGAGACCCAGTACTTC CASSLGGRQFMETQYF
TRBJ1-2 - - TRBV28 TGTGCCAGCAGTTTAATTGTCCAAACCGCTTATGGCTACACCTTC CASSLIVQTAYGYTF
TRBJ2-6 - TRBD2 TRBV29-1 TGCAGCGTTGCCACTAGCGGGGGCGGCTCTGGGGCCAACGTCCTGACTTTC CSVATSGGGSGANVLTF
TRBJ1-1 - TRBD1 TRBV5-6 TGTGCCAGCAGCTCGCCGGACAGGGGCCCATGGGCTTTCTTT CASSSPDRGPWAFF
TRBJ2-1 - - TRBV5-6 TGTGCCAGCAGCTGGGACGGGAGCTCCTACAATGAGCAGTTCTTC CASSWDGSSYNEQFF